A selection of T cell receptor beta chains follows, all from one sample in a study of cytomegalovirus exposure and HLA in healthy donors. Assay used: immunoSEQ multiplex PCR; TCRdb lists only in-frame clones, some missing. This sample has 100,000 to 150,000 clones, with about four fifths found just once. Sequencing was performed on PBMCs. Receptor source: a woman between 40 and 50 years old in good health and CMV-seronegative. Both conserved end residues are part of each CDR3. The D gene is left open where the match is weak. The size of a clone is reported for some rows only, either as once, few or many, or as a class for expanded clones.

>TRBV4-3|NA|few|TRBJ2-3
CASSQVSGYTQYF
TGCGCCAGCAGCCAAGTCTCCGGTTATACGCAGTATTTT
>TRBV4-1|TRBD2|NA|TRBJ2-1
CASSLAGPTYNEQFF
TGCGCCAGCAGCCTAGCGGGACCTACCTACAATGAGCAGTTCTTC
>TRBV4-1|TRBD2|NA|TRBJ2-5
CASSQEQSGRARETQYF
TGCGCCAGCAGCCAAGAACAAAGTGGGAGGGCCAGGGAGACCCAGTACTTC
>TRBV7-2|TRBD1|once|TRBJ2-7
CASSLGTVPYEQYF
TGTGCCAGCAGCCTCGGGACAGTCCCATACGAGCAGTACTTC
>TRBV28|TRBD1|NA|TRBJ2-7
CASSWDRAPYEQYF
TGTGCCAGCAGTTGGGACAGGGCCCCCTACGAGCAGTACTTC
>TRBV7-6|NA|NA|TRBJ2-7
CASSLAVQASYEQYF
TGTGCCAGCAGCTTAGCGGTCCAGGCCTCCTACGAGCAGTACTTC
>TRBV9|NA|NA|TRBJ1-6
CASSVAGDAKYSPLHF
TGTGCCAGCAGCGTAGCAGGGGACGCTAAGTATTCACCCCTCCACTTT
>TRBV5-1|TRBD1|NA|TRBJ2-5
CASSLFPGQGAREQYF
TGCGCCAGCAGCTTGTTTCCGGGACAGGGGGCGCGGGAGCAGTACTTC
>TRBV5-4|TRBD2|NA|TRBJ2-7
CASSKDGRWPYEQYF
TGTGCCAGCAGTAAGGACGGGAGGTGGCCCTACGAGCAGTACTTC
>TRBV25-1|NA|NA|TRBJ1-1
CASSRGSEAFF
TGTGCCAGCAGTCGGGGTTCTGAAGCTTTCTTT
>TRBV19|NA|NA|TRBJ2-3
CASRNDRSNDTQYF
TGTGCCAGTAGGAACGACAGGTCTAACGATACGCAGTATTTT
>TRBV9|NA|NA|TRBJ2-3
CASTTGVRGDTQYF
TGTGCCAGTACTACAGGGGTGCGGGGAGATACGCAGTATTTT
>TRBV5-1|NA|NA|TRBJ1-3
CASSSNGLPSSGNTIYF
TGCGCCAGCAGCTCCAATGGACTCCCGAGCTCTGGAAACACCATATATTTT
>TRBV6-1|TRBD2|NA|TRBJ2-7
CASSEARWTSIYEQYF
TGTGCCAGCAGTGAAGCGCGTTGGACTAGCATCTACGAGCAGTACTTC
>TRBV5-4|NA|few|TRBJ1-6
CASQDGRKSPLHF
TGTGCCAGCCAGGACGGGAGGAAATCACCCCTCCACTTT
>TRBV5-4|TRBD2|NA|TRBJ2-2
CASRKAGGGTGELFF
TGTGCCAGCAGAAAAGCGGGAGGTGGTACCGGGGAGCTGTTTTTT
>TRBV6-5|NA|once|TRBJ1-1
CASSSWDTSNTEAFF
TGTGCCAGCAGTTCGTGGGACACCTCGAACACTGAAGCTTTCTTT
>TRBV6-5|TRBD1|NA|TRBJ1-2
CASSSGGSGYTF
TGTGCCAGCAGTTCAGGGGGCTCTGGCTACACCTTC
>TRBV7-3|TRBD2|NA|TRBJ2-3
CASSGTSGRGDTQYF
TGTGCCAGCAGCGGGACTAGCGGGAGAGGAGATACGCAGTATTTT
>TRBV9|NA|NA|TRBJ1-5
CASSPYRTHQPQHF
TGTGCCAGCAGCCCCTACAGGACCCATCAGCCCCAGCATTTT
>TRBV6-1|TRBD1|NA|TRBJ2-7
CASTRDRDRYEQYF
TGTGCCAGCACCAGGGACAGGGATCGCTACGAGCAGTACTTC
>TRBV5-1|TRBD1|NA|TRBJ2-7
CASTDRVNYEQYF
TGCGCCAGTACGGACAGGGTTAACTACGAGCAGTACTTC
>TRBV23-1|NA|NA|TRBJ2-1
CASSQSARSSYNEQFF
TGCGCCAGCAGTCAATCGGCTAGGTCGTCCTACAATGAGCAGTTCTTC
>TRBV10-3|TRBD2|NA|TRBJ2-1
CAISERAGGGEQFF
TGTGCCATCAGTGAGAGAGCGGGAGGGGGTGAGCAGTTCTTC
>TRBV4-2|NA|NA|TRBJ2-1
CASSQADGTSYNEQFF
TGTGCCAGCAGCCAAGCGGATGGGACATCCTACAATGAGCAGTTCTTC
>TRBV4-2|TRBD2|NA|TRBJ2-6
CASSQEVLAEGLGANVLTF
TGTGCCAGCAGCCAAGAGGTACTAGCGGAGGGACTAGGGGCCAACGTCCTGACTTTC
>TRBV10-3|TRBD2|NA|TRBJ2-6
CAIRRTSGGSGANVLTF
TGTGCCATTCGCAGGACTAGCGGGGGCTCTGGGGCCAACGTCCTGACTTTC
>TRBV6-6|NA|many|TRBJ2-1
CASIRGDEQFF
TGTGCCAGCATTCGAGGTGATGAGCAGTTCTTC
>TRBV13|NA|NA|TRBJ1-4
CASSLGSSSEKLFF
TGTGCCAGCAGCTTAGGGAGTTCAAGTGAAAAACTGTTTTTT
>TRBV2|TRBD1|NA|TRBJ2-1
CASSDTGGSYNEQFF
TGTGCCAGCAGTGACACAGGGGGTTCATACAATGAGCAGTTCTTC
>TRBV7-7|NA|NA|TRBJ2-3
CASNWLNPGAHTDTQYF
TGTGCTAGCAACTGGTTAAATCCAGGGGCGCACACAGATACGCAGTATTTT
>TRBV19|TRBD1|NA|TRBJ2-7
CASSSPGQGVYEQYF
TGTGCCAGTAGTTCTCCGGGACAGGGGGTCTACGAGCAGTACTTC
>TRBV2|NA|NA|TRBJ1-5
CASSARGRDQPQHF
TGTGCCAGCAGTGCCAGGGGCCGGGATCAGCCCCAGCATTTT
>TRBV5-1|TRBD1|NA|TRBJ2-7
CASSQNPGTGGDEQYF
TGCGCCAGCAGCCAAAATCCCGGGACAGGGGGCGACGAGCAGTACTTC
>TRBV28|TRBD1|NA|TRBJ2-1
CASSLTGGSGYNEQFF
TGTGCCAGCAGTTTGACAGGGGGCTCTGGGTACAATGAGCAGTTCTTC
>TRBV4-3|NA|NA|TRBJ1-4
CASSQDGLSTAVPELFF
TGCGCCAGCAGCCAAGATGGTCTGTCAACGGCGGTCCCCGAACTGTTTTTT
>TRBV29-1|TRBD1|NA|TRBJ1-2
CSVEDRGYGYTF
TGCAGCGTTGAGGACAGGGGCTATGGCTACACCTTC
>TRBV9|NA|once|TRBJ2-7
CASSPTGTPYEQYF
TGTGCCAGCAGCCCCACAGGGACCCCCTACGAGCAGTACTTC
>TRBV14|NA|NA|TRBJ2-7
CASSQVERGEQYF
TGTGCCAGCAGCCAAGTCGAACGGGGCGAGCAGTACTTC
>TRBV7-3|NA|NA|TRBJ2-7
CASSPGAMIGEQYF
TGTGCCAGCAGCCCAGGGGCCATGATAGGCGAGCAGTACTTC
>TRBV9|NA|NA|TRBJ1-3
CASSVVRTLRGNTIYF
TGTGCCAGCAGCGTAGTTCGAACGTTGAGGGGAAACACCATATATTTT
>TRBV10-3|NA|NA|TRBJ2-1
CAISGAEVYGDAREQFF
TGTGCCATCAGTGGGGCAGAAGTCTATGGCGATGCGCGTGAGCAGTTCTTC
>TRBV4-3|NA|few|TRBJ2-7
CASSQALGREGEQYF
TGCGCCAGCAGCCAAGCCCTGGGCAGGGAAGGCGAGCAGTACTTC
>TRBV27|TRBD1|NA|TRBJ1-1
CASSFTGGRTEAFF
TGTGCCAGCAGTTTCACAGGGGGCAGGACTGAAGCTTTCTTT
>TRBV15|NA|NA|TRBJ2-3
CATSSEPGHLSTDTQYF
TGTGCCACCAGCAGTGAACCGGGACACCTGAGCACAGATACGCAGTATTTT
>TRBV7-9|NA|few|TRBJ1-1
CASSSGAEAFF
TGTGCCAGCAGCTCGGGGGCTGAAGCTTTCTTT
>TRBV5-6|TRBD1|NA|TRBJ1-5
CASSLWDRSQPQHF
TGTGCCAGCAGCTTATGGGACAGGTCCCAGCCCCAGCATTTT
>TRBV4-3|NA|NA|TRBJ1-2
CASSQDPLNTGGYTF
TGCGCTAGCAGCCAAGATCCACTAAACACTGGCGGCTACACCTTC